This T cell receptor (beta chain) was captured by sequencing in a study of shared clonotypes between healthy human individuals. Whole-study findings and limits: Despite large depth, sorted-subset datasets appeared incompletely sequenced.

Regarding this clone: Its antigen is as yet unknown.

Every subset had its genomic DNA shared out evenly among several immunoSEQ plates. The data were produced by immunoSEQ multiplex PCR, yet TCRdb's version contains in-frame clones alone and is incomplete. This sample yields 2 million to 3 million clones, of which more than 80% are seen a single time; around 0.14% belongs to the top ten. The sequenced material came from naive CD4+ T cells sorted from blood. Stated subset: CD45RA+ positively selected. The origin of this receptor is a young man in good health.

CDR3 region: CASSSRLGGAGTDTQYF. The CDR3 DNA reads TGTGCCAGCAGCTCCCGGTTAGGGGGGGCGGGCACAGATACGCAGTATTTT. J is TRBJ2-3 and V is TRBV7-6; tentatively, D is TRBD2 (7 bases). CDR1 and CDR2 (germline): SGHVS, FNYEAQ. This CDR3 is built from 17 residues. The ends were cut back, 4 bases at V and 1 base at J, with 18 bases in the middle.